This T cell receptor beta chain stems from a study of blood T cell repertoires in COVID-19. The CDR3 is 14 residues long. J was trimmed by 9 bases and V by 3 bases; bases with no gene match: 11. The germline V gene has CDR1 SGDLS and CDR2 YYNGEE. TCRdb keeps only in-frame clones here, not all; method: immunoSEQ multiplex PCR. The data show over 200,000 clones, about 91% seen once. The receptor comes from a woman aged 40 to 49 with acute COVID-19. This chain connects TRBV9 to TRBJ1-2, with TRBD1 identical over 7 bases. Sequencing used PBMCs or T cells enriched from blood (not recorded which). The CDR3 loop is CASSAQGQWVSYTF. The DNA of the CDR3 is TGTGCCAGCAGCGCCCAGGGACAGTGGGTAAGCTACACCTTC.